The TCR beta chain described here comes from a study of human versus mouse CDR3 diversity and MHC coevolution. Study information: Samples had between roughly 5.5 x 10^6 and 1.6 x 10^7 valid reads.

CDR3 length: 14 amino acids. Germline V gene data show CDR1 as SGHVS and CDR2 as FNYEAQ. Between the trimmed V and J ends, which lost 4 bases and 2 bases, there was a span of 11 bases. Findings and limits, study-wide: Among all groups, two of three human donors showed least clonal inequality.

Sequenced by immunoSEQ multiplex PCR; TCRdb stores in-frame clones only, minus some. The sample carries roughly 80,000 clones, roughly 92% recorded once. Naive CD4 T cells were sorted as CD45RO-negative, CD62L-positive. About this clone itself: Its antigen is undetermined.

This receptor was obtained from a person aged 30 to 70 in good health. Sequencing input: naive CD4+ T cells from blood. The subset denotes: CD45RO-negative CD62L-positive naive CD4 T cells. This sequence joins TRBV7-6 and TRBJ2-5; D call uncertain. The CDR3 DNA reads as TGTGCCAGCAGCTCCCCTTGGCAGCAAGAGACCCAGTACTTC. It encodes CASSSPWQQETQYF.